The 29 T cell receptor beta chains below were found in one sample sequenced in a study of beta chain features in type 1 diabetes. Every isolated RNA sample was fully reverse transcribed, so sequencing captured expressed TCRB transcripts. Here immunoSEQ multiplex PCR was the method, and the copy in TCRdb shows in-frame clones only, minus some. Of around 400,000 clones listed, roughly 16% are singletons. The material sequenced was naive CD4+ T cells from blood. These receptors came from a young woman in good health.

The chain uses TRBV4-2 and TRBJ2-3, with unresolved D. Trimming stripped 1 base from V and 4 bases from J, with 15 bases between. The CDR3 has 16 amino acids. Per the germline V gene, CDR1 is LGHNA and CDR2 is YNFKEQ. The CDR3 is CASSQGVRPAPDTQYF. CDR3 bases: TGTGCCAGCAGCCAAGGGGTCAGGCCAGCCCCAGATACGCAGTATTTT.

There are a few counts of this clone. The V and J genes are TRBV6-6 and TRBJ2-4, with 8 bases matching TRBD2. The germline CDR1 and CDR2 sequences are MNHNY and SVGAGI (reference sequence). This CDR3 spans 14 amino acids. Trimming removed 6 bases from V and 4 bases from J; junction bases left unmatched: 5. As DNA, the CDR3 is TGTGCCAGCAGGAAGACTAGCGCGAAAAACATTCAGTACTTC. The encoded protein is CASRKTSAKNIQYF.

The rearrangement uses TRBV7-9 and TRBJ1-5, with D maybe TRBD1 (5 bases). From germline, CDR1 is SEHNR and CDR2 FQNEAQ (reference sequence). Deletions cut 5 bases from V and 6 bases from J, with 14 bases between. CDR3 size: 14 residues. CDR3 residues: CASSPNRWAQPQHF. CDR3 sequence (DNA): TGTGCCAGCAGCCCCAACAGGTGGGCTCAGCCCCAGCATTTT.

This sequence joins TRBV30 and TRBJ2-1; the D is unclear. This CDR3 has 11 residues. The germline gives CDR1 GTSNPN, CDR2 SVGIG (reference sequence). With 1 base removed from V and 6 bases from J, the gap between germline ends came to 4 bases. CDR3 nucleotide sequence: TGTGCCTGGAGTGGGGCCAATGAGCAGTTCTTC. Its translation is CAWSGANEQFF.

This chain joins TRBV30 and TRBJ2-7; D call uncertain. Trimming left V 0 bases short and J 2 bases short, with 11 bases between. The germline CDR1 and CDR2 sequences are GTSNPN and SVGIG (reference sequence). This CDR3 has 14 amino acids. The CDR3 sequence is CAWSVNPPAYEQYF. The CDR3, as DNA: TGTGCCTGGAGTGTAAACCCCCCGGCCTACGAGCAGTACTTC.

This clone has only a few counts. V and J are TRBV28 and TRBJ2-5; 8 nucleotides agree with TRBD2. Trimming cost V 6 bases and J 4 bases; bases outside gene matches: 7. Germline CDR1 is MDHEN and CDR2 is SYDVKM. The CDR3 is 14 residues long. The CDR3 here is CASSPPGGVETQYF. DNA for the CDR3: TGTGCCAGCAGCCCACCCGGGGGGGTAGAGACCCAGTACTTC.

This chain joins TRBV30 and TRBJ2-2; 7 bases are shared with TRBD1. Trimming at V came to 1 base and at J to 7 bases, leaving 3 bases not matched to a gene. Per germline, CDR1 GTSNPN and CDR2 SVGIG (reference sequence). CDR3 length equals 13 residues. The CDR3, as DNA: TGTGCCTGGAGTGAACAGGGGATCGGGGAGCTGTTTTTT. Its protein is CAWSEQGIGELFF.

This clone was detected only a few times. Sequence at one end of the junction differs from germline and may be a read error. The rearrangement joins TRBV28 to TRBJ1-1, with TRBD1 as a possible D gene (6 bases). The CDR3 extends over 13 amino acids. Germline-derived CDR1 and CDR2 are MDHEN and SYDVKM. CDR3 coding DNA: TGTGCCAGCCGTTTTCGAGGGGGCACTGAAGCTTTCTTT. This codes for CASRFRGGTEAFF.

Comment on this clone: Other DNA sequences within the sample encode an identical CDR3. This rearrangement joins TRBV11-3 to TRBJ2-5; TRBD2 matches 16 bases. Per germline, CDR1 SGHNT and CDR2 YENEEA. The V gene end was trimmed by 5 bases and the J gene end by 5 bases; junction bases not matched to a gene: 2. The CDR3 covers 15 residues. CDR3 in amino acids: CASSLGLAGGETQYF. In DNA form, the CDR3 reads TGTGCCAGCAGCCTGGGACTAGCGGGAGGGGAGACCCAGTACTTC.

This clone has only a few counts. J is TRBJ2-3 and V is TRBV28; weak D call: TRBD1 (6 bases). CDR3 length: 13 residues. Deletions cut 6 bases from V and 4 bases from J, with 11 bases between. Per germline, CDR1 MDHEN and CDR2 SYDVKM. In nucleotides, the CDR3 is TGTGCCAGCAGCCCAGGGGTGGCAGATACGCAGTATTTT. This encodes CASSPGVADTQYF.

This chain uses TRBV7-2 with TRBJ2-1; 7 bases align to TRBD1. Germline V gene lookup returns CDR1 SGHTA and CDR2 FQGNSA. The CDR3 contains 16 residues. Trimming took 5 bases from V and 7 from J; bases not matched to a gene: 14. The CDR3 sequence: CASSLRPDRFSNEQFF. The CDR3 DNA reads TGTGCCAGCAGCCTACGGCCGGACAGGTTCAGTAATGAGCAGTTCTTC.

The V call is TRBV7-2, the J call TRBJ1-1, with TRBD1 matching 7 bases. The CDR3 loop spans 14 amino acids. V lost 7 bases to trimming and J lost 1 base; unmatched junction nucleotides: 6. Germline CDR1 is SGHTA and CDR2 is FQGNSA. CDR3 sequence reads: CASNSRTGNTEAFF. For the CDR3, the DNA is TGTGCCAGCAACTCTCGGACAGGGAACACTGAAGCTTTCTTT.

The chain employs TRBV18 and TRBJ1-1; 7 bases are a match to TRBD1. CDR3 length: 15 amino acids. CDR1 is KGHSH, CDR2 LQKENI, per germline. V lost 6 bases to trimming and J lost 5 bases; unmatched junction nucleotides: 12. The DNA for the CDR3 is TGTGCCAGCTCGGTGATGGTAGGGGGCGGAACTGAAGCTTTCTTT. It codes for CASSVMVGGGTEAFF. The full variable domain, in which reference TRBV18 and TRBJ1-1 provide the parts outside the CDR3, is NAGVMQNPRHLVRRRGQEARLRCSPMKGHSHVYWYRQLPEEGLKFMVYLQKENIIDESGMPKERFSAEFPKEGPSILRIQQVVRGDSAAYFCASSVMVGGGTEAFFGQGTRLTVV.

V and J are TRBV7-8 and TRBJ1-1; TRBD1 aligns across 7 bases. CDR3 size: 14 residues. Germline V gene data show CDR1 as SGHVS and CDR2 as FQNEAQ. V was clipped by 1 base and J by 11 bases; unmatched bases: 10. Here the CDR3 reads CASSLVGQVLAAFF. The CDR3 DNA sequence: TGTGCCAGCAGCTTAGTAGGACAGGTACTGGCTGCTTTCTTT.

J is TRBJ2-3 and V is TRBV7-9; the D gene is possibly TRBD2 (5 bases). The CDR3 covers 14 residues. Trimming removed 0 bases from V and 1 base from J, with 5 bases in between. The germline V gene encodes CDR1 SEHNR and CDR2 FQNEAQ (reference sequence). CDR3 sequence reads: CASSLASGTDTQYF. DNA of the CDR3: TGTGCCAGCAGCTTAGCTAGCGGCACAGATACGCAGTATTTT.

The rearrangement joins TRBV18 to TRBJ2-7; the match to TRBD1 covers 7 bases. The CDR3 length is 13 residues. Losses at the gene ends were 6 bases for V and 0 bases for J; bases not matched to a gene: 2. Per the germline V gene, CDR1 is KGHSH and CDR2 is LQKENI. This CDR3 reads CASSYRGSYEQYF. The CDR3 DNA follows: TGTGCCAGCTCTTACAGGGGCTCCTACGAGCAGTACTTC.

The chain is built from TRBV9 and TRBJ2-2; no clear D. CDR1 is SGDLS, CDR2 YYNGEE, per germline. This CDR3 region has 13 residues. With 3 bases removed from V and 6 bases from J, the gap between germline ends came to 9 bases. CDR3: CASSGPVAGELFF. The CDR3, as DNA: TGTGCCAGCAGCGGCCCGGTGGCCGGGGAGCTGTTTTTT.

This clone was detected a few times. The chain recombines TRBV7-2 with TRBJ2-7; D perhaps matches TRBD1 (5 bases). This CDR3 comprises 14 residues. V gave up 2 bases and J gave up 5 bases, with 13 bases separating them. Germline V gives CDR1 SGHTA, CDR2 FQGNSA. CDR3 bases: TGTGCCAGCAGCTTAAATGCAGGGCTCGACGAGCAGTACTTC. Protein sequence: CASSLNAGLDEQYF. The full variable domain, with the rest looked up from reference TRBV7-2 and TRBJ2-7, is GAGVSQSPSNKVTEKGKDVELRCDPISGHTALYWYRQSLGQGLEFLIYFQGNSAPDKSGLPSDRFSAERTGGSVSTLTIQRTQQEDSAVYLCASSLNAGLDEQYFGPGTRLTVT.

The chain combines TRBV2 with TRBJ1-5, with D possibly TRBD1 on 5 matching bases. The germline CDR1 and CDR2 sequences are SNHLY and FYNNEI. The CDR3 is made up of 14 amino acids. V was trimmed by 1 base and J by 1 base, leaving 5 bases between them. For the CDR3, the DNA is TGTGCCAGCAGTGAAGGGGGCAGCAATCAGCCCCAGCATTTT. Its protein is CASSEGGSNQPQHF.

V gene TRBV29-1 combines with J gene TRBJ2-5, with 10 bases that match TRBD2. The CDR3 covers 13 residues. V was pared by 8 bases and J by 5 bases, with 8 bases of the junction left unmatched. CDR1 and CDR2 from the germline V gene are SQVTM and ANQGSEA. The CDR3 protein is CSSQAGGRETQYF. The DNA of the CDR3 is TGCAGCTCCCAAGCGGGAGGGCGGGAGACCCAGTACTTC. Looking up the rest from reference TRBV29-1 and TRBJ2-5 gives the full variable domain: SAVISQKPSRDICQRGTSLTIQCQVDSQVTMMFWYRQQPGQSLTLIATANQGSEATYESGFVIDKFPISRPNLTFSTLTVSNMSPEDSSIYLCSSQAGGRETQYFGPGTRLLVL.

In regard to this clone: Distinct nucleotide sequences in the sample also encode this CDR3. The J gene is TRBJ2-7, the V gene TRBV29-1; TRBD1 agrees at 9 bases. Per germline, CDR1 SQVTM and CDR2 ANQGSEA. V gave up 4 bases and J gave up 4 bases; unmatched junction bases: 8. CDR3 length: 14 residues. As DNA, the CDR3 is TGCAGCGTTGGACCGGGACAGGGAACTTACGAGCAGTACTTC. Translating gives CSVGPGQGTYEQYF.

The sample holds a few counts of this clone. The gene calls are TRBV10-3 and TRBJ2-1; 9 bases match TRBD2. The CDR3 length is 15 residues. Germline assignment: CDR1 ENHRY and CDR2 SYGVKD. Germline trimming cut 5 bases from V and 2 bases from J; bases unmatched to any gene: 4. The CDR3 loop is CAISPTSGPYNEQFF. The CDR3 DNA follows: TGTGCCATCAGTCCGACTAGCGGACCCTACAATGAGCAGTTCTTC.

This clone has more than one count but fewer than ten. The chain is built from TRBV5-4 and TRBJ2-3; TRBD2 might be the D (6 bases). Germline loops: CDR1 SGHNT, CDR2 YYREEE (reference sequence). Trimming shortened V by 4 bases and J by 1 base, and 13 bases separated the two germline ends. The CDR3 has 15 amino acids. The CDR3 DNA reads as TGTGCCAGCAGCCACGGAGGGTTGGGCACAGATACGCAGTATTTT. Its translation is CASSHGGLGTDTQYF.

Only a few counts were recorded for this clone. The chain has TRBV30 and TRBJ1-3; 8 positions agree with TRBD1. The junction had 3 bases not matched to a gene; V was cut back by 3 bases and J by 2 bases. CDR1 is GTSNPN and CDR2 is SVGIG in the germline V gene (reference sequence). The CDR3 loop spans 14 amino acids. This CDR3 reads CAWRVQGAGNTIYF. CDR3 in DNA: TGTGCCTGGAGGGTACAGGGGGCTGGAAACACCATATATTTT.

V and J are TRBV9 and TRBJ2-5; a weak D match, TRBD2 (6 bases). The CDR3 extends over 12 amino acids. The V end was cut by 7 bases, the J end by 4 bases, with 11 bases between. Germline assignment: CDR1 SGDLS and CDR2 YYNGEE. This chain's CDR3 is CASGASAETQYF. As DNA, the CDR3 is TGTGCCAGCGGGGCTAGCGCAGAGACCCAGTACTTC.

This chain connects TRBV5-6 to TRBJ1-2, with D unclear. In germline, CDR1 is SGHDT, CDR2 YYEEEE. This CDR3 is 15 amino acids long. Trimming cost V 6 bases and J 1 base, with 16 bases left between them. CDR3 in amino acids: CASTAAWSGNYGYTF. Written as DNA, the CDR3 is TGTGCCAGCACCGCCGCTTGGTCGGGTAACTATGGCTACACCTTC.

This clone was seen more than once but under ten times. This chain links TRBV18 with TRBJ1-2; 7 positions agree with TRBD1. The CDR3 loop spans 14 amino acids. With 0 bases clipped from V and 4 bases from J, the junction kept 2 bases outside the gene matches. Germline loops: CDR1 KGHSH, CDR2 LQKENI. CDR3 sequence: CASSPPTGTYGYTF. In nucleotides, the CDR3 is TGTGCCAGCTCACCACCGACAGGGACCTATGGCTACACCTTC.

This chain uses TRBV28 with TRBJ2-1; a possible D gene is TRBD2 (5 bases). The germline V and J ends were trimmed by 6 bases and 2 bases, with 11 bases remaining between them. Germline values: CDR1 MDHEN, CDR2 SYDVKM. CDR3 length: 14 amino acids. The CDR3 DNA sequence: TGTGCCAGCAGATCCGGCGGGCCCTACAATGAGCAGTTCTTC. Protein product: CASRSGGPYNEQFF. Variable domain in full (rest from reference TRBV28 and TRBJ2-1): DVKVTQSSRYLVKRTGEKVFLECVQDMDHENMFWYRQDPGLGLRLIYFSYDVKMKEKGDIPEGYSVSREKKERFSLILESASTNQTSMYLCASRSGGPYNEQFFGPGTRLTVL.

This chain joins TRBV19 and TRBJ1-2; no firm D call. V gave up 7 bases and J gave up 0 bases, with 12 bases separating them. Germline CDR1 LNHDA, CDR2 SQIVND (reference sequence). The length of the CDR3 is 14 residues. The CDR3 loop reads CASTFWSSNYGYTF. The CDR3 nucleotides are TGTGCCAGTACCTTTTGGAGTTCTAACTATGGCTACACCTTC. Full variable domain (remainder filled in from reference TRBV19 and TRBJ1-2): DGGITQSPKYLFRKEGQNVTLSCEQNLNHDAMYWYRQDPGQGLRLIYYSQIVNDFQKGDIAEGYSVSREKKESFPLTVTSAQKNPTAFYLCASTFWSSNYGYTFGSGTRLTVV.